This T cell receptor beta chain was captured by sequencing in a study of blood T cell repertoires in COVID-19. Clones were read by immunoSEQ multiplex PCR, and TCRdb kept only the in-frame ones, dropping some. Of tens of thousands of clones in the sample, around 83% are singletons; the top ten hold more than 1.5%. Looked up from germline, CDR1 is SNHLY and CDR2 is FYNNEI. There are 15 residues in the CDR3. V was trimmed by 7 bases and J by 0 bases, leaving 10 bases between them. This receptor was identified in a man aged 45-60 years with acute or convalescent COVID-19. The source material was peripheral blood. The chain couples TRBV2 to TRBJ2-6; D is perhaps TRBD1 (5 bases). The CDR3 sequence: CASTQGSSGANVLTF. Here the CDR3 DNA reads TGTGCCAGCACCCAGGGATCCTCTGGGGCCAACGTCCTGACTTTC.